A selection of T cell receptor beta chains follows, all from one sample in a study of cytomegalovirus exposure and HLA in healthy donors. TCRdb's copy holds only in-frame clones and misses some; the assay was immunoSEQ multiplex PCR. The data show around 150,000 clones, roughly 79% seen once. The sample comprised PBMCs. The source of these receptors is a man younger than 45 in good health and CMV-seropositive. Both conserved end residues are part of each CDR3. Each record gives: J gene, D gene, V gene, clone size, CDR3 protein, CDR3 DNA. D genes are given only for firm matches. Size values are once, few and many counts, or a class for expanded clones, and some rows have none.

>TRBJ2-7|-|TRBV7-9|-
CASSLDLTVYEQYF
TGTGCCAGCAGCTTAGATTTGACAGTATACGAGCAGTACTTC
>TRBJ2-7|TRBD1|TRBV18|-
CASSPTGQGTPTYEQYF
TGTGCCAGCTCACCGACTGGACAGGGGACCCCCACCTACGAGCAGTACTTC
>TRBJ1-1|TRBD1|TRBV5-1|-
CASRGTGGMNTEAFF
TGCGCCAGCAGGGGGACAGGGGGCATGAACACTGAAGCTTTCTTT
>TRBJ2-5|TRBD1|TRBV19|-
CASTEGQGGSETQYF
TGTGCCAGTACCGAGGGACAGGGAGGGTCAGAGACCCAGTACTTC
>TRBJ1-2|TRBD1|TRBV7-2|-
CASSTTGGGYGYTF
TGTGCCAGCAGCACAACAGGGGGGGGCTATGGCTACACCTTC
>TRBJ2-5|TRBD1|TRBV9|-
CASSWTGLYQETQYF
TGTGCCAGCAGCTGGACAGGGTTATACCAAGAGACCCAGTACTTC
>TRBJ1-5|TRBD1|TRBV19|once
CASSLDRAGGNQPQHF
TGTGCCAGTAGTCTTGACAGGGCAGGGGGCAATCAGCCCCAGCATTTT
>TRBJ2-1|-|TRBV15|-
CATSRPRQTSYNEQFF
TGTGCCACCAGCAGGCCTAGACAGACCTCCTACAATGAGCAGTTCTTC
>TRBJ2-5|-|TRBV7-7|-
CASSSPGAQYF
TGTGCCAGCAGCTCCCCGGGGGCCCAGTACTTC
>TRBJ2-7|-|TRBV6-1|-
CASSEQGYEQYF
TGTGCCAGCAGTGAACAGGGGTACGAGCAGTACTTC
>TRBJ1-5|-|TRBV7-8|-
CASSLGGMKPQHF
TGTGCCAGCAGCTTGGGGGGAATGAAGCCCCAGCATTTT
>TRBJ2-7|TRBD1|TRBV5-5|-
CASSFERSGGYEQYF
TGTGCCAGCAGCTTTGAAAGGTCAGGGGGCTACGAGCAGTACTTC
>TRBJ2-2|-|TRBV19|-
CASSIRQNTGELFF
TGTGCCAGTAGTATTAGACAGAACACCGGGGAGCTGTTTTTT
>TRBJ1-1|-|TRBV2|few
CASSREKNTEAFF
TGTGCCAGCAGCCGCGAGAAGAACACTGAAGCTTTCTTT
>TRBJ1-4|TRBD1|TRBV29-1|-
CSVEPGGNEKLFF
TGCAGCGTTGAACCAGGGGGGAATGAAAAACTGTTTTTT
>TRBJ2-3|TRBD2|TRBV25-1|-
CASSEGGGADTQYF
TGTGCCAGCAGTGAAGGGGGAGGGGCAGATACGCAGTATTTT
>TRBJ1-6|TRBD1|TRBV2|-
CASRSTGNLYNSPLHF
TGTGCCAGCAGGTCGACAGGGAATCTTTATAATTCACCCCTCCACTTT
>TRBJ2-3|TRBD2|TRBV18|-
CASSPPVAGALYF
TGTGCCAGCTCACCCCCTGTAGCGGGAGCCCTGTATTTT
>TRBJ2-7|-|TRBV9|-
CASSSHRDTSYEQYF
TGTGCCAGCAGTTCCCACCGGGACACCTCCTACGAGCAGTACTTC
>TRBJ2-7|TRBD1|TRBV5-4|-
CASSPGSTGAYEQYF
TGTGCCAGCAGCCCTGGGTCCACAGGGGCCTACGAGCAGTACTTC
>TRBJ1-1|TRBD1|TRBV11-2|-
CASSPMTGGKVGTEAFF
TGTGCCAGCAGCCCAATGACAGGGGGCAAAGTCGGCACTGAAGCTTTCTTT
>TRBJ2-2|TRBD2|TRBV13|-
CASSPRRTSGSGTGELFF
TGTGCCAGCAGCCCCCGCCGGACTAGCGGGAGTGGAACCGGGGAGCTGTTTTTT
>TRBJ1-6|-|TRBV7-3|-
CASSFTGNASPLHF
TGTGCCAGCAGCTTCACAGGGAACGCTTCACCCCTCCACTTT
>TRBJ1-2|-|TRBV6-6|-
CASRSGTNYGYTF
TGTGCCAGCAGATCCGGGACAAACTATGGCTACACCTTC
>TRBJ2-7|-|TRBV15|-
CATSRGRDLGYEQYF
TGTGCCACCAGCAGAGGCAGGGATCTGGGGTACGAGCAGTACTTC
>TRBJ2-7|TRBD1|TRBV19|-
CASSPSTGWGSQYF
TGTGCCAGTAGCCCCTCGACAGGGTGGGGATCCCAGTACTTC
>TRBJ1-2|-|TRBV4-3|-
CASSQVYLGTGPKGGYTF
TGCGCCAGCAGCCAAGTTTACTTGGGAACAGGGCCCAAGGGGGGCTACACCTTC
>TRBJ1-2|TRBD1|TRBV6-6|-
CATGTANYGYTF
TGTGCCACCGGGACAGCTAACTATGGCTACACCTTC
>TRBJ2-7|-|TRBV6-5|few
CASSYSGAGATYEQYF
TGTGCCAGCAGTTACTCGGGGGCAGGTGCAACGTACGAGCAGTACTTC
>TRBJ2-5|TRBD1|TRBV7-6|-
CASSQGQGAETQYF
TGTGCCAGCAGCCAGGGACAGGGCGCCGAGACCCAGTACTTC
>TRBJ2-2|-|TRBV27|-
CASSSDRTIANTGELFF
TGTGCCAGCAGTTCCGACCGGACAATCGCGAACACCGGGGAGCTGTTTTTT
>TRBJ2-1|-|TRBV27|-
CASSPGLQLDEQFF
TGTGCCAGCAGCCCGGGACTCCAATTGGATGAGCAGTTCTTC
>TRBJ2-6|TRBD1|TRBV7-9|-
CASSLERDSSGANVLTF
TGTGCCAGCAGCTTAGAACGGGACAGCTCTGGGGCCAACGTCCTGACTTTC
>TRBJ1-2|-|TRBV7-2|once
CASTPGGPYGYTF
TGTGCCAGCACCCCCGGGGGGCCCTATGGCTACACCTTC
>TRBJ2-3|-|TRBV7-3|-
CASSLSGSVDTQYF
TGTGCCAGCAGCTTAAGTGGTTCGGTAGATACGCAGTATTTT
>TRBJ1-2|-|TRBV4-3|-
CASSQDHLEINYGYTF
TGCGCCAGCAGCCAAGATCACCTCGAGATTAACTATGGCTACACCTTC
>TRBJ2-7|TRBD1|TRBV6-4|-
CASSDSPGQTSYEQYF
TGTGCCAGCAGTGACTCCCCGGGACAGACCTCCTACGAGCAGTACTTC
>TRBJ1-4|-|TRBV6-5|once
CASSEGVANEKLFF
TGTGCCAGCAGTGAGGGGGTAGCTAATGAAAAACTGTTTTTT
>TRBJ2-2|TRBD2|TRBV4-1|-
CASSPHGTSGGAGELFF
TGCGCCAGCAGCCCCCATGGGACTAGCGGGGGGGCCGGGGAGCTGTTTTTT
>TRBJ2-5|TRBD1|TRBV5-8|-
CASSPTGNSAETQYF
TGTGCCAGCAGCCCGACAGGGAATTCGGCCGAGACCCAGTACTTC
>TRBJ2-3|-|TRBV5-4|-
CASSFRVDTQYF
TGTGCCAGCAGCTTCAGGGTTGATACGCAGTATTTT
>TRBJ1-2|-|TRBV18|-
CASSPSLTGRNYGYTF
TGTGCCAGCTCACCAAGTCTCACAGGGCGGAACTATGGCTACACCTTC
>TRBJ2-5|-|TRBV9|-
CASSVGGVAQETQYF
TGTGCCAGCAGCGTAGGGGGAGTAGCCCAAGAGACCCAGTACTTC
>TRBJ2-7|-|TRBV7-2|-
CASSSFFGPYEQYF
TGTGCCAGCAGCTCCTTCTTTGGCCCCTACGAGCAGTACTTC
>TRBJ2-7|TRBD1|TRBV7-9|-
CASRSTGGLDEQYF
TGTGCCAGCAGGTCGACAGGGGGCCTGGACGAGCAGTACTTC